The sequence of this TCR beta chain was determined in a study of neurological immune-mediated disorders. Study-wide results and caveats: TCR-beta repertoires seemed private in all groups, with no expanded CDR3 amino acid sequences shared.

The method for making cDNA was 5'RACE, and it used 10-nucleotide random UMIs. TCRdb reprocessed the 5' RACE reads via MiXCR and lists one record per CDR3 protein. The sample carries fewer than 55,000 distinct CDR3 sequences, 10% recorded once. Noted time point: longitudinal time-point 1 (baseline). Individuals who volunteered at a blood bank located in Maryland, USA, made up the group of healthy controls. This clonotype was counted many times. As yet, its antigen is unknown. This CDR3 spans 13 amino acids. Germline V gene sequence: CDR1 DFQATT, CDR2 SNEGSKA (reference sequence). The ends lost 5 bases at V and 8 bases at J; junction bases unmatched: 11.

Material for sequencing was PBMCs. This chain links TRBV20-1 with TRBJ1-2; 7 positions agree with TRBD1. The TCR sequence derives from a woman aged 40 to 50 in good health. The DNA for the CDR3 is TGCAGTGCTGGGGACAGCCTAACCGGGGGCTACACCTTC. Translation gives CSAGDSLTGGYTF.